The clone carrying this T cell receptor beta chain showed up many times. Antigen: not known. Via MiXCR, TCRdb re-called the RACE reads, giving one row per CDR3 protein. The table includes tens of thousands of distinct CDR3 sequences, 7.5% to 8% detected once. This record belongs to a study of human T cells and chemical hapten exposure. Across the study: Read at 6 days, the patch tests placed 0.01% DPC on the upper back.

The V and J ends lost 5 bases and 5 bases, in that order; junction bases with no gene match: 5. There are 14 residues in the CDR3. The V gene's germline CDR1 is SGHAT and CDR2 FQNNGV. Documented time point: pre-sensitization, week 0. Treatment indicated: therapeutic diphenylcyclopropenone sensitization with weekly scalp DPC. General study points: Expanded TCRs showed more large CDR3 clusters than pre-sensitization or healthy control sets. Donors, who had alopecia, may show an immune response that differs from healthy people's.

This sequence was found in a woman aged 50 to 60 with alopecia areata. Some clones in this sample may be carry-over from other donors' samples. The chain recombines TRBV11-2 with TRBJ1-4, with 7 bases that match TRBD1. The starting material was whole blood, obtained in connection with sensitization to the hapten diphenylcyclopropenone (DPC). CDR3 in amino acids: CASSKDRRNEKLFF. CDR3 DNA: TGTGCCAGCAGCAAGGACAGGAGGAATGAAAAACTGTTTTTT. The complete variable domain, with remaining parts taken from reference TRBV11-2 and TRBJ1-4, reads EAGVAQSPRYKIIEKRQSVAFWCNPISGHATLYWYQQILGQGPKLLIQFQNNGVVDDSQLPKDRFSAERLKGVDSTLKIQPAKLEDSAVYLCASSKDRRNEKLFFGSGTQLSVL.